This T cell receptor (beta chain) was captured in a study of OX40 agonist ivuxolimab in advanced cancers. Germline V gene lookup returns CDR1 SGHDT and CDR2 YYEEEE. Trimming pared 2 bases from V and 4 bases from J, leaving 6 bases between. The CDR3 contains 13 residues. The data were produced by immunoSEQ multiplex PCR, yet TCRdb's version contains in-frame clones alone and is incomplete. The data contain 70,000 to 85,000 clones, 86% of them seen just once; the ten biggest clones take up around 0.94%. This TCR was recovered from an adult with an advanced solid tumor such as melanoma, head and neck, liver or kidney cancer. The source was CD4+ or CD8+ T cells sorted from blood, collected in a trial of the OX40 agonist ivuxolimab. The rearrangement uses TRBV5-6 and TRBJ2-2; D unresolved. CDR3 protein: CASSFPSTGELFF. CDR3 nucleotide sequence: TGTGCCAGCAGCTTCCCTAGCACCGGGGAGCTGTTTTTT.